One sample yielded the 7 T cell receptor beta chains listed below, sequenced in a study of shared clonotypes between healthy human individuals. Only in-frame clones appear in the TCRdb table, and some are missing; sequencing was by immunoSEQ multiplex PCR. Found here are some 2.1 million clones, 90% to 95% of them singletons; the top ten hold about 0.13%. Sequenced: naive CD4+ T cells sorted from blood. The sample's subset: CD45RA+ positively selected. The receptor source for this set is a man younger than 35 in good health.

The J gene is TRBJ2-7, the V gene TRBV6-5; 9 nucleotides match TRBD1. This CDR3 comprises 14 residues. Germline V gives CDR1 MNHEY, CDR2 SVGAGI. V gave up 5 bases and J gave up 2 bases; unmatched junction bases: 4. Written as DNA, the CDR3 is TGTGCCAGCAGTACCGGGACAGGGACCTACGAGCAGTACTTC. It translates to CASSTGTGTYEQYF.

The chain employs TRBV4-1 and TRBJ2-3, with 8 bases identical to TRBD2. CDR1 is MGHRA and CDR2 is YSYEKL in the germline V gene. The junction had 9 bases not matched to a gene; V was cut back by 4 bases and J by 3 bases. The CDR3 has 16 residues. CDR3: CASSRPSPGGTDTQYF. The CDR3 DNA sequence: TGCGCCAGCAGCCGGCCATCCCCGGGGGGGACAGATACGCAGTATTTT.

The CDR3: CASSSPQGGSRQSNQPQHF. CDR3 DNA: TGTGCCAGCAGTTCTCCACAGGGGGGGAGCCGACAGAGCAATCAGCCCCAGCATTTT. The rearrangement uses TRBV28 and TRBJ1-5; 8 bases agree with TRBD1. Germline CDR1 is MDHEN and CDR2 is SYDVKM. The CDR3 runs to 19 residues. V trimming: 4 bases; J trimming: 1 base; junction bases outside the gene matches: 15. Based on the CDR3 plus reference TRBV28 and TRBJ1-5, the full variable domain is DVKVTQSSRYLVKRTGEKVFLECVQDMDHENMFWYRQDPGLGLRLIYFSYDVKMKEKGDIPEGYSVSREKKERFSLILESASTNQTSMYLCASSSPQGGSRQSNQPQHFGDGTRLSIL.

The gene calls are TRBV10-3 and TRBJ2-7; 11 bases fit TRBD1. The length of the CDR3 is 17 residues. Losses at the gene ends were 2 bases for V and 1 base for J; bases not matched to a gene: 7. CDR1 is ENHRY and CDR2 is SYGVKD in the germline V gene. In DNA, the CDR3 is TGTGCCATCAGTGAGAGGGGACAGGGGGAGGATTCCTACGAGCAGTACTTC. It codes for CAISERGQGEDSYEQYF.

The gene calls are TRBV5-1 and TRBJ2-7; D is ambiguous. The CDR3 sequence is 14 residues long. Per the germline V gene, CDR1 is SGHRS and CDR2 is YFSETQ. V lost 2 bases to trimming and J lost 7 bases, with 16 bases between them. The CDR3 bases are TGCGCCAGCAGCTTCGAAACCGTGGTGGGGGAGCAGTACTTC. Its protein is CASSFETVVGEQYF.

The V and J genes are TRBV6-5 and TRBJ1-4; D remains unclear. The CDR3 is 14 residues long. Germline values: CDR1 MNHEY, CDR2 SVGAGI. V gave up 5 bases and J gave up 8 bases, with 15 bases separating them. CDR3 in DNA: TGTGCCAGCAGTCCCGTGAGGATGAAAGAAAAACTGTTTTTT. Encoded protein: CASSPVRMKEKLFF.

The rearrangement links TRBV7-9 to TRBJ1-2; tentative D call: TRBD1 (6 bases). This CDR3 is built from 13 residues. Germline V gene sequence: CDR1 SEHNR, CDR2 FQNEAQ (reference sequence). The ends were cut back, 4 bases at V and 8 bases at J, with 14 bases in the middle. CDR3 region: CASSSQGLGGYTF. CDR3 in DNA: TGTGCCAGCAGCTCACAGGGACTTGGGGGCTACACCTTC.